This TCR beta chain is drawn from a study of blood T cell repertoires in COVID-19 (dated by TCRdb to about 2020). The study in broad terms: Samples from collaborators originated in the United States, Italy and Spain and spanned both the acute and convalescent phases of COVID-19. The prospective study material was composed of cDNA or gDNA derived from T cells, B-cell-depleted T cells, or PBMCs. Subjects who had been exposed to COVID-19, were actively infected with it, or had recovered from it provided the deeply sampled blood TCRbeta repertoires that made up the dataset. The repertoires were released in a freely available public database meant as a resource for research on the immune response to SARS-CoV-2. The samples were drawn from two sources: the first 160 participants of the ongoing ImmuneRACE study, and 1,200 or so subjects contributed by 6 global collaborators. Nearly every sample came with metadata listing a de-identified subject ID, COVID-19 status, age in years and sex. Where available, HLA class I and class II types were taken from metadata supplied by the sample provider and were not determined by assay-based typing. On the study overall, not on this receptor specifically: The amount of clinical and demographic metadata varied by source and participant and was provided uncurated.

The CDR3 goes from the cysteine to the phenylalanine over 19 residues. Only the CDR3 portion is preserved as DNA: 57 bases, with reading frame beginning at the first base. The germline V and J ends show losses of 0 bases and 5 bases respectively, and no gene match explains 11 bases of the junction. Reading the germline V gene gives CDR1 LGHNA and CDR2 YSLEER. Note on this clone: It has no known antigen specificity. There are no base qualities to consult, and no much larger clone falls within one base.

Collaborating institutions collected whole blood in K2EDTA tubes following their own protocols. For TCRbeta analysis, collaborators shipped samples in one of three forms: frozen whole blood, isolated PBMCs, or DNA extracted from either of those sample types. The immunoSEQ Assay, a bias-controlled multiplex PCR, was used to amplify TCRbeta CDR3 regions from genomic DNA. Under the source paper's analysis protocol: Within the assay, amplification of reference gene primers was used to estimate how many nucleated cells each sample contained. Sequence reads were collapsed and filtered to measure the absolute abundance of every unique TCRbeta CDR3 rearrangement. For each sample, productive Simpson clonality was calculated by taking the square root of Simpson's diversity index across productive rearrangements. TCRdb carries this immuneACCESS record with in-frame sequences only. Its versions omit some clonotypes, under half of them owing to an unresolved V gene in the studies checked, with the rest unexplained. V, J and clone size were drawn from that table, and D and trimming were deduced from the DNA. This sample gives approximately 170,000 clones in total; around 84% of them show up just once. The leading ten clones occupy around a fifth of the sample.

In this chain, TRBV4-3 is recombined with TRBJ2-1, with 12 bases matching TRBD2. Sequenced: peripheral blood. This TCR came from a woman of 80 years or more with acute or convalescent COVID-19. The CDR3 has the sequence CASSQDGLAGTRGNNEQFF. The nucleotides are TGCGCCAGCAGCCAAGATGGACTAGCGGGAACGCGGGGGAACAATGAGCAGTTCTTC.